The present entry profiles one TCR beta chain with its context. Researchers took RNA transcripts and amplified the TCR beta CDR3 regions from them. The HTBI set primed first-round TCR CDR3 RT-PCR. Via MiXCR, TCRdb re-called the multiplex PCR reads, giving one row per CDR3 protein. The repertoire includes nearly 750,000 distinct CDR3 sequences, around a third of them detected once, and roughly 30% sits in the top ten. The authors deemed Graves' hyperthyroidism stable absent ophthalmopathy progression within 18 months. The data originate from a study of T cells in Graves' hyperthyroidism and ophthalmopathy. The CDR3 is 18 amino acids. From germline, CDR1 is ENHRY and CDR2 SYGVKD. J lost 3 bases, V lost 7 bases, and 12 bases had no gene match.

The chain recombines TRBV10-3 with TRBJ2-2; 12 bases match TRBD2. This TCR was sampled from a woman in her forties with Graves' hyperthyroidism. The sequenced sample consisted of blood. The CDR3 nucleotides are TGTGCCATCATCCGGCGACTAGCGGGGGCGGGGGACACCGGGGAGCTGTTTTTT. This codes for CAIIRRLAGAGDTGELFF.